Listed below are T cell receptor beta chains from one sample, sequenced in a study of T cells in Graves' hyperthyroidism and ophthalmopathy. TCRdb re-called the multiplex PCR reads with MiXCR, one entry per CDR3 protein. Here the sample spans some 300,000 distinct CDR3 sequences, about an eighth being singletons. Sequenced input: blood. These TCRs come from a woman under 40 with Graves' hyperthyroidism that later progressed to Graves' ophthalmopathy. The CDR3 runs from the conserved cysteine through the conserved F or W. D genes are given only for firm matches. Part of the rows lack a size; the others show once, few, many or a class for expanded clones.

v_call	cdr3_length	j_call	d_call	clone_size	cdr3_aa	cdr3_nt
TRBV10-3	15	TRBJ2-7	TRBD2	many	CAISSGTSGSYEQYF	TGTGCCATCAGTTCGGGGACTAGCGGATCCTACGAGCAGTACTTC
TRBV7-6	18	TRBJ1-1	.	many	CASSLSIRDSKLNTEAFF	TGTGCCAGCAGCTTAAGTATTCGAGACAGCAAATTGAACACTGAAGCTTTCTTT
TRBV5-8	17	TRBJ2-4	TRBD1	few	CASSLGTGTGDPNIQYF	TGTGCCAGCAGCTTGGGGACCGGGACAGGGGATCCAAACATTCAGTACTTC
TRBV25-1	16	TRBJ2-1	.	.	CASSAGGRGPNNEQFF	TGTGCCAGCAGTGCCGGCGGCAGGGGACCGAACAATGAGCAGTTCTTC
TRBV5-4	17	TRBJ2-7	TRBD2	.	CASSQGPASGQFYEQYF	TGTGCCAGCAGCCAAGGCCCCGCTAGCGGACAATTCTACGAGCAGTACTTC
TRBV7-3	13	TRBJ2-3	.	many	CASSSLGTDTQYF	TGCGCCAGCAGCTCCTTAGGCACAGATACGCAGTATTTT
TRBV9	18	TRBJ1-4	TRBD1	.	CASSRRGGQGTTNEKLFF	TGTGCCAGCAGCCGAAGGGGGGGACAGGGGACCACTAATGAAAAACTGTTTTTT
TRBV29-1	14	TRBJ2-7	TRBD2	.	CSVTPTISGYEQYF	TGCAGCGTTACGCCGACTATTAGCGGGTACGAGCAGTACTTC
TRBV29-1	15	TRBJ2-1	.	many	CSVEDVGSLGDEQFF	TGCAGCGTTGAAGATGTTGGGAGTTTGGGAGATGAGCAGTTCTTC
TRBV18	12	TRBJ1-5	.	many	CASSPQGPPQHF	TGTGCCAGCTCACCACAGGGGCCGCCCCAGCATTTT
TRBV19	14	TRBJ2-1	TRBD1	many	CASSRGQGPSEQFF	TGTGCCAGTAGTAGGGGACAGGGCCCTAGTGAGCAGTTCTTC
TRBV6-1	13	TRBJ2-7	.	many	CASSEPTVYEQYF	TGTGCCAGCAGTGAACCGACAGTCTACGAGCAGTACTTC
TRBV20-1	15	TRBJ2-1	TRBD2	many	CSASSRLAGDNEQFF	TGCAGTGCTAGTTCGCGGCTAGCGGGAGATAATGAGCAGTTCTTC
TRBV5-6	16	TRBJ2-3	TRBD2	few	CASSLNAGVSTDTQYF	TGTGCCAGCAGCTTGAATGCGGGAGTTAGCACAGATACGCAGTATTTT
TRBV19	16	TRBJ2-4	TRBD2	once	CASSSGLAGGLGIQYF	TGTGCCAGTAGTAGCGGACTAGCGGGAGGGCTAGGCATTCAGTACTTC
TRBV7-9	14	TRBJ2-6	.	many	CASIQLSGANVLTF	TGTGCCAGCATCCAGTTGTCTGGGGCCAACGTCCTGACTTTC
TRBV7-2	18	TRBJ1-4	.	many	CASSSVWLGGRNNEKLFF	TGTGCCAGCAGCTCGGTATGGCTGGGAGGACGGAATAATGAAAAACTGTTTTTT
TRBV6-4	15	TRBJ2-1	TRBD2	.	CASSDGLADYNEQFF	TGTGCCAGCAGTGACGGACTAGCGGACTACAATGAGCAGTTCTTC
TRBV11-2	15	TRBJ2-1	.	many	CASSSSVIPYNEQFF	TGTGCCAGCAGCTCTAGCGTGATACCCTACAATGAGCAGTTCTTC
TRBV11-3	13	TRBJ1-3	.	.	CASSLATGNTIYF	TGTGCCAGCAGCTTAGCCACTGGAAACACCATATATTTT
TRBV6-1	14	TRBJ2-3	.	many	CASRRDEVADTQYF	TGTGCCAGCAGACGGGATGAAGTGGCAGATACGCAGTATTTT
TRBV6-2/TRBV6-3	15	TRBJ2-1	TRBD2	many	CASRKLAGGYNEQFF	TGTGCCAGCAGAAAACTAGCGGGGGGATACAATGAGCAGTTCTTC
TRBV7-9	15	TRBJ2-5	.	few	CASSLILGFQETQYF	TGTGCCAGCAGCTTAATTTTGGGTTTCCAAGAGACCCAGTACTTC
TRBV28	18	TRBJ2-7	.	many	CASSLSSRTREFPYEQYF	TGTGCCAGCAGTTTATCCTCCAGGACAAGGGAATTCCCCTACGAGCAGTACTTC
TRBV18	15	TRBJ2-3	TRBD2	many	CASSAPGLAKDTQYF	TGTGCCAGCTCAGCTCCGGGACTAGCGAAAGATACGCAGTATTTT